The present entry profiles one T cell receptor (beta chain) with its context. These data originate in a study of OX40 agonist ivuxolimab in advanced cancers. Assay: immunoSEQ multiplex PCR; the TCRdb copy retains only in-frame clones and omits some. In the table there are around 140,000 clones, roughly 91% of which are singletons. This receptor was obtained from an adult with an advanced solid tumor such as melanoma, head and neck, liver or kidney cancer. The sample consisted of CD4+ or CD8+ T cells sorted from blood, taken in a trial of the OX40 agonist ivuxolimab.

CDR3 region: CASSRDRVDGYTF. The DNA for the CDR3 is TGTGCCAGCAGCCGGGACAGGGTAGACGGCTACACCTTC. This chain joins TRBV6-5 and TRBJ1-2, with 9 bases aligning to TRBD1. CDR3 size: 13 residues. The trim removed 6 bases at V and 8 bases at J, leaving 7 bases unmatched. Per the germline V gene, CDR1 is MNHEY and CDR2 is SVGAGI.